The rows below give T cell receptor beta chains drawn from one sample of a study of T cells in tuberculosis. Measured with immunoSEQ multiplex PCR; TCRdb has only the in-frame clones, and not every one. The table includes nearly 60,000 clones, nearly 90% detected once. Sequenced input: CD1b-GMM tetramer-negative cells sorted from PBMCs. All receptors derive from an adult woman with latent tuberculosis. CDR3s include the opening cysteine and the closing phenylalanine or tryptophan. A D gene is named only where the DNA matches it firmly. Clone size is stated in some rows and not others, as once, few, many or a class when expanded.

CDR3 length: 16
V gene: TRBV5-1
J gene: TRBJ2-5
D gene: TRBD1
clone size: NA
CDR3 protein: CASSTGTGGKQETQYF
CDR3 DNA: TGCGCCAGCAGCACCGGGACAGGGGGAAAACAAGAGACCCAGTACTTC

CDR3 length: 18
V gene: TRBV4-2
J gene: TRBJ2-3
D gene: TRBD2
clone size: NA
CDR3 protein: CASSQDRVGTSGTDTQYF
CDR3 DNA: TGTGCCAGCAGCCAAGATCGGGTGGGGACTAGCGGCACAGATACGCAGTATTTT

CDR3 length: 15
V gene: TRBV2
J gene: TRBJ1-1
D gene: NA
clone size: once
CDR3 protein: CASSVEGGGNTEAFF
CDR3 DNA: TGTGCCAGCAGTGTCGAGGGGGGGGGAAACACTGAAGCTTTCTTT

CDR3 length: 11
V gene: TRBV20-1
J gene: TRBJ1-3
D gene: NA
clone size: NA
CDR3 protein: CSATGGNTIYF
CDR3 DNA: TGCAGTGCCACGGGGGGAAACACCATATATTTT

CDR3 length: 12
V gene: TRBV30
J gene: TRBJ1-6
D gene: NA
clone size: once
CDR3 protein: CAWSNSFSPLHF
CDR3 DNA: TGTGCCTGGAGCAACAGTTTTTCACCCCTCCACTTT

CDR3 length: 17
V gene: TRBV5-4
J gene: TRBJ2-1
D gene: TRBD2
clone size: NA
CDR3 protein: CASSLGGTSGRANEQFF
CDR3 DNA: TGTGCCAGCAGCCTGGGAGGGACTAGCGGGAGGGCCAATGAGCAGTTCTTC

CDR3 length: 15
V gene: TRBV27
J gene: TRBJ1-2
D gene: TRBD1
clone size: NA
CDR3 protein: CASSLTQGAGYGYTF
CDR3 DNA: TGTGCCAGCAGTTTAACCCAGGGGGCGGGCTATGGCTACACCTTC

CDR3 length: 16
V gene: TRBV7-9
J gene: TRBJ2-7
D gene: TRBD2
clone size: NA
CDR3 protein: CASSLSSGRSSYEQYF
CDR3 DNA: TGTGCCAGCAGCTTGTCGAGCGGGAGAAGCTCGTACGAGCAGTACTTC

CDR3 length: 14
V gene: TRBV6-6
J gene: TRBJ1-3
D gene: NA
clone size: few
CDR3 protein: CASRDSNSGNTIYF
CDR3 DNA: TGTGCCAGCAGAGACAGCAACTCTGGAAACACCATATATTTT

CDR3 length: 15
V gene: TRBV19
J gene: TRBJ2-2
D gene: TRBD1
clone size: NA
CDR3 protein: CASRIDRVHTGELFF
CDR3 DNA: TGTGCCAGTAGGATCGACAGGGTGCACACCGGGGAGCTGTTTTTT

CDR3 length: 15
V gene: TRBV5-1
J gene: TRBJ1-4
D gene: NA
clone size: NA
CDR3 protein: CATSIQGGSNEKLFF
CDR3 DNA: TGCGCCACCAGTATACAGGGTGGGTCTAATGAAAAACTGTTTTTT

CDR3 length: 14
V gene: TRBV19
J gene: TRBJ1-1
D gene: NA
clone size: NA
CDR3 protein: CASSAYRVGTEAFF
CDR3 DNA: TGTGCCAGTAGTGCTTACAGGGTTGGGACTGAAGCTTTCTTT

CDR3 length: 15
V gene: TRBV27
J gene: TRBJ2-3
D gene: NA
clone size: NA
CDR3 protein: CASSLTAGSTDTQYF
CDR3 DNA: TGTGCCAGCAGTTTAACCGCAGGTAGCACAGATACGCAGTATTTT

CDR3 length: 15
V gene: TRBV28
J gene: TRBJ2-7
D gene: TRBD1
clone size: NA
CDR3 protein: CASRQGTGLLYEQYF
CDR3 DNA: TGTGCCAGCAGGCAAGGGACAGGGCTCCTCTACGAGCAGTACTTC

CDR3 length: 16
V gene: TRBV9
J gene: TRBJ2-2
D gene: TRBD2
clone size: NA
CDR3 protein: CASSAGTSGYTGELFF
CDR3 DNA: TGTGCCAGCAGCGCGGGGACTAGCGGGTACACCGGGGAGCTGTTTTTT

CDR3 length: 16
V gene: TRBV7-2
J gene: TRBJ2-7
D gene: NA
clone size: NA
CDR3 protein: CASSLAGRGGAKEQYF
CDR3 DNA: TGTGCCAGCAGCTTAGCGGGCCGTGGGGGGGCGAAAGAGCAGTACTTC

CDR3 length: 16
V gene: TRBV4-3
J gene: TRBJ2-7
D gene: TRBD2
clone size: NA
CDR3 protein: CASSQASGGSSYEQYF
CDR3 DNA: TGCGCCAGCAGCCAGGCTAGCGGGGGGAGCTCCTACGAGCAGTACTTC

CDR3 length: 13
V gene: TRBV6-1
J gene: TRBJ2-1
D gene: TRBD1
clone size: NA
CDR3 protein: CAITGVNYNEQFF
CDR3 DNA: TGTGCCATTACAGGGGTAAACTACAATGAGCAGTTCTTC

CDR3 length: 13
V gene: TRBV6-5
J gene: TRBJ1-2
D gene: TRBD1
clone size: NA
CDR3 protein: CASSRRDSYGYTF
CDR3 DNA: TGTGCCAGCAGTCGCCGGGACAGTTATGGCTACACCTTC

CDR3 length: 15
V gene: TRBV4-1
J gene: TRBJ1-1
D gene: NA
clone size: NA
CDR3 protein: CASSQSGVMNTEAFF
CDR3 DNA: TGCGCCAGCAGCCAATCAGGGGTTATGAACACTGAAGCTTTCTTT

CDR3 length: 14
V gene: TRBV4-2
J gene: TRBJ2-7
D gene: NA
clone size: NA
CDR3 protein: CASSQDPSSYEQYF
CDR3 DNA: TGTGCCAGCAGCCAAGATCCGAGCTCCTACGAGCAGTACTTC

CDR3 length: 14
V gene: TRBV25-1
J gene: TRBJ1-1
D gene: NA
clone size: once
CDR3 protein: CASAETGWETEAFF
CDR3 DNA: TGTGCCAGCGCCGAAACAGGGTGGGAAACTGAAGCTTTCTTT

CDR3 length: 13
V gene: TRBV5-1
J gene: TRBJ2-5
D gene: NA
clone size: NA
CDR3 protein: CASSLGLEETQYF
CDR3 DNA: TGCGCCAGCAGCCTGGGACTGGAAGAGACCCAGTACTTC

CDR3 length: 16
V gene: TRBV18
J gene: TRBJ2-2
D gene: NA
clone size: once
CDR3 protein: CASSPLGGANTGELFF
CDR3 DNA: TGTGCCAGCTCACCACTTGGGGGCGCGAACACCGGGGAGCTGTTTTTT

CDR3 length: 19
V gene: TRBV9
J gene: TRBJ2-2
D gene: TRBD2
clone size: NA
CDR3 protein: CASSVAISGGLTGDGELFF
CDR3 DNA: TGTGCCAGCAGCGTAGCTATAAGCGGGGGGCTAACAGGGGACGGGGAGCTGTTTTTT

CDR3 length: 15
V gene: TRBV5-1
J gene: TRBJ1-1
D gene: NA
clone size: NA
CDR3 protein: CASSLRGNTNTEAFF
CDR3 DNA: TGCGCCAGCAGCTTGAGGGGCAACACGAACACTGAAGCTTTCTTT

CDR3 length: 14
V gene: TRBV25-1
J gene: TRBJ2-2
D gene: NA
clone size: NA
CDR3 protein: CASSAQTDTGELFF
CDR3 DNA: TGTGCCAGCAGTGCTCAGACAGACACCGGGGAGCTGTTTTTT

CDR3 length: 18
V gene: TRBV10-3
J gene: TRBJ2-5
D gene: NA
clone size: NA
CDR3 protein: CAISESLGTGSGQETQYF
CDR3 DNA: TGTGCCATCAGTGAGTCATTAGGAACAGGGAGTGGCCAAGAGACCCAGTACTTC

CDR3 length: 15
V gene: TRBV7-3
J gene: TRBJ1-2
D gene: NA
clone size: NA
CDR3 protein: CASSFDGFSNYGYTF
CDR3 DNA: TGTGCCAGCAGCTTCGACGGGTTTTCTAACTATGGCTACACCTTC

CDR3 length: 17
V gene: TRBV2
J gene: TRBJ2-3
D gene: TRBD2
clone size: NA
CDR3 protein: CASPSTTSGPSTDTQYF
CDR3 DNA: TGTGCCAGCCCTTCGACAACTAGCGGCCCGAGCACAGATACGCAGTATTTT

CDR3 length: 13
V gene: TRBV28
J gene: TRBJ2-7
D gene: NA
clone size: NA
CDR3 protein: CASRVGLPYEQYF
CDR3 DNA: TGTGCCAGCAGAGTGGGACTCCCCTACGAGCAGTACTTC

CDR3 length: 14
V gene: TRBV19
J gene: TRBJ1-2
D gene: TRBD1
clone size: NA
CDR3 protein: CASSEQGNNYGYTF
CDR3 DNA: TGTGCCAGTAGTGAACAGGGGAATAACTATGGCTACACCTTC

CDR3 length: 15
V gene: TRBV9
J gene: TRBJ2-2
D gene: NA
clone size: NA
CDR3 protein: CASSVEQLNTGELFF
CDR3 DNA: TGTGCCAGCAGCGTAGAACAGCTTAACACCGGGGAGCTGTTTTTT

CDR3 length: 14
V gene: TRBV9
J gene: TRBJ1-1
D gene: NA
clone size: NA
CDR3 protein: CASSVGGGGTEAFF
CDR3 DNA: TGTGCCAGCAGCGTAGGCGGGGGCGGCACTGAAGCTTTCTTT

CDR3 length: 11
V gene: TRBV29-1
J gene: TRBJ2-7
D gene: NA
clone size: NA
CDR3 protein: CSVTTGYEQYF
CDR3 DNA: TGCAGCGTAACGACAGGTTACGAGCAGTACTTC

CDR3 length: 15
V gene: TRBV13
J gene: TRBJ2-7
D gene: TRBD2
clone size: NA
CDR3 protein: CASSTRAGSSYEQYF
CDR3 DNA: TGTGCCAGCAGCACCCGAGCGGGATCCAGCTACGAGCAGTACTTC

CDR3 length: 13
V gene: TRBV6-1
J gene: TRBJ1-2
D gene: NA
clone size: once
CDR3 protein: CASSGAGAGGYTF
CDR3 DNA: TGTGCCAGCAGTGGAGCGGGGGCCGGTGGCTACACCTTC

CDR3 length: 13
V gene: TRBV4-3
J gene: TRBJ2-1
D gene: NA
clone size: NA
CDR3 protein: CASSHRRGDEQFF
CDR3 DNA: TGCGCCAGCAGCCATCGACGGGGAGATGAGCAGTTCTTC

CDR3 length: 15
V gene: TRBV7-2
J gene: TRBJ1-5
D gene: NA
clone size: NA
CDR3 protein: CASSGSQGLNQPQHF
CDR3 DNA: TGTGCCAGCAGCGGGTCCCAGGGACTTAATCAGCCCCAGCATTTT

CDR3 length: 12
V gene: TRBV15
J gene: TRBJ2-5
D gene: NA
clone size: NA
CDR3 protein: CATTGIGETQYF
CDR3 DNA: TGTGCCACCACGGGAATTGGAGAGACCCAGTACTTC

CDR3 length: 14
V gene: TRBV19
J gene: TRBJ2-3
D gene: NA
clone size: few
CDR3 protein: CASSHTGEVDTQYF
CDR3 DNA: TGTGCCAGTAGCCATACAGGGGAGGTAGATACGCAGTATTTT

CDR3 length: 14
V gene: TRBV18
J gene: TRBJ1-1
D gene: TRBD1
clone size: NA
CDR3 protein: CASSPQGESTEAFF
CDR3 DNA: TGTGCCAGCTCACCGCAGGGGGAGTCCACTGAAGCTTTCTTT

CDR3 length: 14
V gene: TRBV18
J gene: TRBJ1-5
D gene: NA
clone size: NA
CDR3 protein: CASSPDRSGQPQHF
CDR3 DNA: TGTGCCAGCTCACCAGATAGGTCGGGTCAGCCCCAGCATTTT

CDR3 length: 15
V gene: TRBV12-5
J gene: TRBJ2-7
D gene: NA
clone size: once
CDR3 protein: CASGLGDTLPYEQYF
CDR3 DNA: TGTGCTAGTGGTTTGGGGGACACTCTTCCCTACGAGCAGTACTTC

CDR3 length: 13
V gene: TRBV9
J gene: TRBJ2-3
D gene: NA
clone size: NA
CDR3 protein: CASSVEGGAQQYF
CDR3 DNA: TGTGCCAGCAGCGTAGAGGGGGGGGCCCAGCAGTATTTT

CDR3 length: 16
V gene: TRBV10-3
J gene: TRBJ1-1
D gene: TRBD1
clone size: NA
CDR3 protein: CAISESTGGGRAEAFF
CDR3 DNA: TGTGCCATCAGTGAGTCGACAGGGGGTGGTCGCGCTGAAGCTTTCTTT

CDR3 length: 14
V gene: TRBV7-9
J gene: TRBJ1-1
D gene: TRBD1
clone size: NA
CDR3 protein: CASSEQGADTEAFF
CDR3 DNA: TGTGCCAGCAGCGAACAGGGGGCTGACACTGAAGCTTTCTTT

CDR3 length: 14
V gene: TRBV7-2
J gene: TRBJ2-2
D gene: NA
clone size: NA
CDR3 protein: CASSLTANTGELFF
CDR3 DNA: TGTGCCAGCAGCCTGACAGCTAACACCGGGGAGCTGTTTTTT

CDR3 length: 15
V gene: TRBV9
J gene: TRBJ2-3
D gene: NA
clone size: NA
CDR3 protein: CASALYGDFTDTQYF
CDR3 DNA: TGTGCCAGCGCTCTATACGGGGATTTCACAGATACGCAGTATTTT

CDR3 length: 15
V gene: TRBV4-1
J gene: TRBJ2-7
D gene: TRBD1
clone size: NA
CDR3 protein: CASSHNRGFSYEQYF
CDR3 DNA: TGCGCCAGCAGCCACAACAGGGGATTCTCCTACGAGCAGTACTTC

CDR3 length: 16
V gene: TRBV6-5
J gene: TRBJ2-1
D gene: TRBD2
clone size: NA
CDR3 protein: CASSSRTSGQYNEQFF
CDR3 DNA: TGTGCCAGCAGTTCCCGCACTAGCGGCCAATACAATGAGCAGTTCTTC

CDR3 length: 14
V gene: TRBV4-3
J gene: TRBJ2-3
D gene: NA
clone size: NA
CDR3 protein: CASSQREYTDTQYF
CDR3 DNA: TGCGCCAGCAGCCAGAGGGAGTACACAGATACGCAGTATTTT

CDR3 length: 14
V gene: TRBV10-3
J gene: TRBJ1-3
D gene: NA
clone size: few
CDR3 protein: CAISGPRSGNTIYF
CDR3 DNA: TGTGCCATCAGTGGCCCGCGCTCTGGAAACACCATATATTTT